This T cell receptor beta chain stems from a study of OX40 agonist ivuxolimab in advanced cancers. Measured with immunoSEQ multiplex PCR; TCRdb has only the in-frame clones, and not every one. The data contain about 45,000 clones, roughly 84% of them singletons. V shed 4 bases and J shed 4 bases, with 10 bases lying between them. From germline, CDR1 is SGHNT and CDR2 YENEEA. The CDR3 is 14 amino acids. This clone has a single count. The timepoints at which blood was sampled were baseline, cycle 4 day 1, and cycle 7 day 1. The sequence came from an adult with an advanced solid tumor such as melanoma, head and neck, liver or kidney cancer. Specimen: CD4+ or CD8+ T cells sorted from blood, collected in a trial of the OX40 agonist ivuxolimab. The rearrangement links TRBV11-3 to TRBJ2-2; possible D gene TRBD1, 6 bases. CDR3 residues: CASSYLGGTGELFF. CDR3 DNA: TGTGCCAGCAGCTACTTAGGGGGCACCGGGGAGCTGTTTTTT.